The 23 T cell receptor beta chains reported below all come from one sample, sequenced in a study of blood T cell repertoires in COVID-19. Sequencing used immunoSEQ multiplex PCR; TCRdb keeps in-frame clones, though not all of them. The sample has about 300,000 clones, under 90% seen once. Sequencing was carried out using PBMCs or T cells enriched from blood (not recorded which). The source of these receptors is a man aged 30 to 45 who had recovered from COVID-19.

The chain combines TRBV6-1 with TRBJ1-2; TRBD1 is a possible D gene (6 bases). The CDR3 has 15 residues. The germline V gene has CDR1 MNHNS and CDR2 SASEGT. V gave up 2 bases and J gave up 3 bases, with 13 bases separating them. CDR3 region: CASSERSGGHYGYTF. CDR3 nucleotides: TGTGCCAGCAGTGAAAGGTCGGGGGGGCACTATGGCTACACCTTC.

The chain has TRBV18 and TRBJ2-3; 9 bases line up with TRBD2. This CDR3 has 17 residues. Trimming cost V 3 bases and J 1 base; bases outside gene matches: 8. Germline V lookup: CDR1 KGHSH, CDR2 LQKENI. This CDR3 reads CASSPFPAGGGTDTQYF. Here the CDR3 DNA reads TGTGCCAGCTCACCTTTCCCAGCGGGAGGTGGCACAGATACGCAGTATTTT.

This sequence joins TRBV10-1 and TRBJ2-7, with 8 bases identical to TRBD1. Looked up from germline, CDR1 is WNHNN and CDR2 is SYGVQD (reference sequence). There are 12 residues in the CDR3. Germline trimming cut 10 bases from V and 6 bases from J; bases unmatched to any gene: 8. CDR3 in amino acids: CATSDRAGEQYF. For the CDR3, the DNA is TGCGCCACTTCGGACAGGGCGGGCGAGCAGTACTTC.

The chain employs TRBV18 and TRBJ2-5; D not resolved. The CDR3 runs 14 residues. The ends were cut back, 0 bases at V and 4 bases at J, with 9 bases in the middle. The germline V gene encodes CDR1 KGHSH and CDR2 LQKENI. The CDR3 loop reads CASSPPEFRETQYF. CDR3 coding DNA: TGTGCCAGCTCACCACCTGAGTTTCGAGAGACCCAGTACTTC.

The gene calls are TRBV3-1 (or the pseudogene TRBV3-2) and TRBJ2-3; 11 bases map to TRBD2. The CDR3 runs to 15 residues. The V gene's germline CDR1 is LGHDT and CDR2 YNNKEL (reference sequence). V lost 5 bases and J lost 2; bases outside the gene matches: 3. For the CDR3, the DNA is TGTGCCAGCAGCAAGGGACTAGCGGTCACAGATACGCAGTATTTT. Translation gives CASSKGLAVTDTQYF.

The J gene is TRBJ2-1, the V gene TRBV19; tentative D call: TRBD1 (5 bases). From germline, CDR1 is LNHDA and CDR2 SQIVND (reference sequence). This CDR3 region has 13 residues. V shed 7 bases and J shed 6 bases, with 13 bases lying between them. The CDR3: CASTDTDRNEQFF. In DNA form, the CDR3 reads TGTGCCAGTACGGACACGGATCGCAATGAGCAGTTCTTC.

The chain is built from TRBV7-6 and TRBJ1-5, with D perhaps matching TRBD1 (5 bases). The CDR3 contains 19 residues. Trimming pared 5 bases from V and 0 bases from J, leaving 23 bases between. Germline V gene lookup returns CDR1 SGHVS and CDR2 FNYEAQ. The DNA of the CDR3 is TGTGCCAGCAGCACTACGCCCTCACTTGGACAATATAGCAATCAGCCCCAGCATTTT. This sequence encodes CASSTTPSLGQYSNQPQHF.

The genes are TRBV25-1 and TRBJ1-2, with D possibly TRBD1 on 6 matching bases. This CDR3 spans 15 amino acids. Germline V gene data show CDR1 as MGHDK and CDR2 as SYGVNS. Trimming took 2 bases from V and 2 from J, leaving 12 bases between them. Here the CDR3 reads CASSEPVQGNYGYTF. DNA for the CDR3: TGTGCCAGCAGTGAACCCGTACAGGGCAACTATGGCTACACCTTC.

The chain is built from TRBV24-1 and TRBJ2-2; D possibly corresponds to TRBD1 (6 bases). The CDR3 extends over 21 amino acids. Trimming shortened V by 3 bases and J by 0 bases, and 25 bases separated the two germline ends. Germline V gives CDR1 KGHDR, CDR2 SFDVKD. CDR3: CATSDRNGQNKYKANTGELFF. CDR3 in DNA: TGTGCCACCAGTGATCGAAACGGACAGAACAAGTACAAAGCGAACACCGGGGAGCTGTTTTTT.

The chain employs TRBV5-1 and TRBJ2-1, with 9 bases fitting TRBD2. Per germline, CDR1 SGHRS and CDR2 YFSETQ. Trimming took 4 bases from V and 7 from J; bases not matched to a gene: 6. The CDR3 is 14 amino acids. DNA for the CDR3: TGCGCCAGCAGCCCGCGGGGGGGAGTGAATGAGCAGTTCTTC. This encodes CASSPRGGVNEQFF. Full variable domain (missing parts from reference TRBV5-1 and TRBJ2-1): KAGVTQTPRYLIKTRGQQVTLSCSPISGHRSVSWYQQTPGQGLQFLFEYFSETQRNKGNFPGRFSGRQFSNSRSEMNVSTLELGDSALYLCASSPRGGVNEQFFGPGTRLTVL.

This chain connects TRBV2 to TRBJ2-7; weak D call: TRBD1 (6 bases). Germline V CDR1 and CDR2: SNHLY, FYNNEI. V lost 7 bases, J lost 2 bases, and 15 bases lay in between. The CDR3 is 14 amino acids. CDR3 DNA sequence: TGTGCCAGCACTAAAAAAGGACAGACCTACGAGCAGTACTTC. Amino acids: CASTKKGQTYEQYF.

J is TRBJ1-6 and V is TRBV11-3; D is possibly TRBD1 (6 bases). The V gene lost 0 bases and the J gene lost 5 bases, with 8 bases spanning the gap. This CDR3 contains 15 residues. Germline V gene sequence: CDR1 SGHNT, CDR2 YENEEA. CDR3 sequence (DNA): TGTGCCAGCAGCTTAGAGGGGGCGAATAATTCACCCCTCCACTTT. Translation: CASSLEGANNSPLHF.

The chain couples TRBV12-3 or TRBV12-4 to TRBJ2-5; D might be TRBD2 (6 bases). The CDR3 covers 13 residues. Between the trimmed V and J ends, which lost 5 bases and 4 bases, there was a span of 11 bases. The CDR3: CASSLRDLETQYF. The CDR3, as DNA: TGTGCCAGCAGTCTCCGGGACTTAGAGACCCAGTACTTC.

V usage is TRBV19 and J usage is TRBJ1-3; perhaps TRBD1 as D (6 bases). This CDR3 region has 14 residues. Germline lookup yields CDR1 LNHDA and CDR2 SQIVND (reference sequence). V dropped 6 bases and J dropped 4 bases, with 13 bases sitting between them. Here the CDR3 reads CASRPWTAGNTIYF. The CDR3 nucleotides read TGTGCCAGTAGACCGTGGACAGCCGGAAACACCATATATTTT.

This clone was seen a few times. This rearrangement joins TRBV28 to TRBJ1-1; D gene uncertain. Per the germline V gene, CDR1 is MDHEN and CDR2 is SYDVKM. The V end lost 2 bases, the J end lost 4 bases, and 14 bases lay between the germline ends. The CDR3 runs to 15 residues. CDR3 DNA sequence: TGTGCCAGCAGTTTAAGGTCGGCGGCCCGCACTGAAGCTTTCTTT. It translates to CASSLRSAARTEAFF.

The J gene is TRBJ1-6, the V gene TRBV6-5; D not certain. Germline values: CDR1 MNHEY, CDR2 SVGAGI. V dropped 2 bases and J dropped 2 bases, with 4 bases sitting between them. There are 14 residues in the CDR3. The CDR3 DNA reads TGTGCCAGCAGTTACGAGACCTATAATTCACCCCTCCACTTT. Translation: CASSYETYNSPLHF.

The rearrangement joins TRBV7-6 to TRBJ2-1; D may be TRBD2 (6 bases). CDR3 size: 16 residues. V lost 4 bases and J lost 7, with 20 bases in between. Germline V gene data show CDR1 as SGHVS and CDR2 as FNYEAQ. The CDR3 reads CASSSLSAPGTNEQFF. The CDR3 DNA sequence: TGTGCCAGCAGCTCCCTCAGCGCCCCGGGGACTAATGAGCAGTTCTTC.

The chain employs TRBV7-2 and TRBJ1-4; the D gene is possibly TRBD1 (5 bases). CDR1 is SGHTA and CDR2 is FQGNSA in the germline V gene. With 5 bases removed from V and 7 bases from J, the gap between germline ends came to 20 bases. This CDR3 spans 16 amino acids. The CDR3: CASSPGRQGRSEKLFF. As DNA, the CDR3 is TGTGCCAGCAGCCCAGGACGGCAGGGAAGGAGTGAAAAACTGTTTTTT. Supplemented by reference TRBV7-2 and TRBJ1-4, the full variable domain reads GAGVSQSPSNKVTEKGKDVELRCDPISGHTALYWYRQSLGQGLEFLIYFQGNSAPDKSGLPSDRFSAERTGGSVSTLTIQRTQQEDSAVYLCASSPGRQGRSEKLFFGSGTQLSVL.

DNA of the CDR3: TGTGCCAGCTCCCCGGAGATCGACCCCTCTGGAAACACCATATATTTT. It codes for CASSPEIDPSGNTIYF. The J gene is TRBJ1-3, the V gene TRBV18; D not certain. Germline values: CDR1 KGHSH, CDR2 LQKENI. The CDR3 covers 16 residues. V dropped 6 bases and J dropped 0 bases, with 15 bases sitting between them. Full variable domain (remainder filled in from reference TRBV18 and TRBJ1-3): NAGVMQNPRHLVRRRGQEARLRCSPMKGHSHVYWYRQLPEEGLKFMVYLQKENIIDESGMPKERFSAEFPKEGPSILRIQQVVRGDSAAYFCASSPEIDPSGNTIYFGEGSWLTVV.

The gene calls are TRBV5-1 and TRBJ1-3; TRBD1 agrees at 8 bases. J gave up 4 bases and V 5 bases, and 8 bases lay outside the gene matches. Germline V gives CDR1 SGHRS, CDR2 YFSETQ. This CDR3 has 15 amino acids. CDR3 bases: TGCGCCAGCAGGCCCCAGGGGGCGCAGGGAAACACCATATATTTT. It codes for CASRPQGAQGNTIYF.

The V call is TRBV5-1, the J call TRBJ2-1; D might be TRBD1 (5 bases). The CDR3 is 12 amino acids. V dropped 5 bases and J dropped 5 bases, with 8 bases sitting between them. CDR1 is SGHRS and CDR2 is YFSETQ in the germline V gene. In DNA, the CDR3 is TGCGCCAGCAGGGTAGGGGACAATGAGCAGTTCTTC. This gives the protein CASRVGDNEQFF.

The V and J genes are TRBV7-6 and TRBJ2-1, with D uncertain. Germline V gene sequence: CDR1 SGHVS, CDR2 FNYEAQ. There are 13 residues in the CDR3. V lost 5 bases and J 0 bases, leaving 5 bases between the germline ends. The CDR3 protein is CASSPSSYNEQFF. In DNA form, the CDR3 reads TGTGCCAGCAGCCCCAGCTCCTACAATGAGCAGTTCTTC.

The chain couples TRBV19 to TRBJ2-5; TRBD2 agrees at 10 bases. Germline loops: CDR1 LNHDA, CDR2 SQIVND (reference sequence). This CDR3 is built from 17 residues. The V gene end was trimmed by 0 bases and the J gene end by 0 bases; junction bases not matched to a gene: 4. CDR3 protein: CASSIEGLAANQETQYF. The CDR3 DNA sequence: TGTGCCAGTAGTATAGAAGGACTAGCGGCTAACCAAGAGACCCAGTACTTC.